The next 27 T cell receptor beta chains were all read from a single sample in a study of CD8 T cells in Susac syndrome. The authors reverse transcribed roughly 0.5 to 1 ug RNA with random hexamers. TCRdb fed the immunoSEQ multiplex PCR reads into MiXCR, producing one record per CDR3 protein. The sample lists roughly 250,000 distinct CDR3 sequences; almost 97% were seen once. The source material was CD4+ T cells from PBMCs. Receptors were obtained from a human donor with Susac syndrome.

The genes are TRBV18 and TRBJ2-7, with D maybe TRBD2 (6 bases). The CDR3 sequence is 14 residues long. V dropped 3 bases and J dropped 2 bases, with 11 bases sitting between them. From germline, CDR1 is KGHSH and CDR2 LQKENI. The CDR3 spells CASSPVGGTYEQYF. Written as DNA, the CDR3 is TGTGCCAGCTCACCTGTGGGAGGCACCTACGAGCAGTACTTC.

V gene TRBV10-3 combines with J gene TRBJ1-1, with D unclear. V was clipped by 5 bases and J by 1 base, with 5 bases between them. The CDR3 consists of 12 residues. Germline V gene data show CDR1 as ENHRY and CDR2 as SYGVKD. In nucleotides, the CDR3 is TGTGCCATCAGTAAAGCGAACACTGAAGCTTTCTTT. Translated: CAISKANTEAFF.

The gene calls are TRBV20-1 and TRBJ2-7; 12 bases line up with TRBD2. Germline V gene data show CDR1 as DFQATT and CDR2 as SNEGSKA (reference sequence). This CDR3 region has 17 residues. Losses at the gene ends were 6 bases for V and 5 bases for J; bases not matched to a gene: 17. In nucleotides, the CDR3 is TGCAGTGCAATCCCGGGACTAGCGGGCCGGTTCGGGGACGAGCAGTACTTC. Translated, it gives CSAIPGLAGRFGDEQYF.

The V and J genes are TRBV27 and TRBJ2-3; no definite D call. The germline gives CDR1 MNHEY, CDR2 SMNVEV (reference sequence). This CDR3 comprises 14 residues. V lost 7 bases and J lost 1, with 12 bases in between. DNA for the CDR3: TGTGCCAGCAAGTGGAGTGGAGGCACAGATACGCAGTATTTT. Translating it yields CASKWSGGTDTQYF.

This CDR3 is CASSLGLADTQYF. In nucleotides, the CDR3 is TGTGCCAGCAGTTTAGGGCTGGCAGATACGCAGTATTTT. The V gene is TRBV12-3 or TRBV12-4, the J gene TRBJ2-3, with unresolved D. CDR3 length: 13 amino acids. V dropped 1 base and J dropped 4 bases, with 6 bases sitting between them.

The rearrangement joins TRBV29-1 to TRBJ2-7; 11 bases are a match to TRBD2. Germline V gene lookup returns CDR1 SQVTM and CDR2 ANQGSEA. The CDR3 has 14 residues. The junction had 8 bases not matched to a gene; V was cut back by 5 bases and J by 5 bases. CDR3 nucleotides: TGCAGCGTTCGCTCCTTAGCGGGAGGGGACGAGCAGTACTTC. This codes for CSVRSLAGGDEQYF.

The chain recombines TRBV14 with TRBJ1-4; TRBD1 might be the D (5 bases). The CDR3 spans 15 residues. The V and J ends lost 6 bases and 11 bases respectively, with 22 bases between them. From germline, CDR1 is SGHDN and CDR2 FVKESK. CDR3 sequence (DNA): TGTGCCAGCAGTCGTACACAGGCCGGGATGAAGAAACTGTTTTTT. It is translated as CASSRTQAGMKKLFF.

The rearrangement joins TRBV25-1 to TRBJ2-7; possibly TRBD2 for D (6 bases). With 4 bases removed from V and 3 bases from J, the gap between germline ends came to 19 bases. The CDR3 runs to 16 residues. Germline V lookup: CDR1 MGHDK, CDR2 SYGVNS. The CDR3 is CASSATRLVPVYEQYF. The CDR3 DNA follows: TGTGCCAGCAGTGCGACTAGATTGGTACCCGTCTACGAGCAGTACTTC.

The gene calls are TRBV11-2 and TRBJ2-7; 14 bases agree with TRBD2. V lost 6 bases and J lost 7; bases outside the gene matches: 5. Germline CDR1 SGHAT, CDR2 FQNNGV. The CDR3 spans 14 residues. This chain's CDR3 is CASRPGLAGVEQYF. As DNA, the CDR3 is TGTGCCAGCAGACCGGGACTAGCGGGAGTTGAGCAGTACTTC.

The chain employs TRBV18 and TRBJ2-5; no reliable D call. Germline V CDR1 and CDR2: KGHSH, LQKENI. This CDR3 has 12 residues. V lost 3 bases and J 2 bases, leaving 4 bases between the germline ends. CDR3 protein: CASSPPQETQYF. The CDR3 nucleotides are TGTGCCAGCTCACCCCCACAAGAGACCCAGTACTTC.

The rearrangement joins TRBV5-1 to TRBJ1-1, with 8 bases lining up with TRBD1. Germline lookup yields CDR1 SGHRS and CDR2 YFSETQ. V gave up 4 bases and J gave up 4 bases; unmatched junction bases: 9. This CDR3 is 15 amino acids long. The CDR3 loop reads CASSQRTGLGTEAFF. In DNA form, the CDR3 reads TGCGCCAGCAGCCAACGGACAGGGTTAGGCACTGAAGCTTTCTTT.

This clonotype was observed once. The chain uses TRBV14 and TRBJ2-1; 8 positions agree with TRBD2. Germline CDR1 reads SGHDN; CDR2 reads FVKESK. There are 13 residues in the CDR3. V shed 3 bases, J shed 11 bases, and the junction held 6 bases outside the gene matches. CDR3 sequence reads: CASSQNGLAQQFF. The CDR3 DNA reads as TGTGCCAGCAGCCAGAACGGACTAGCCCAGCAGTTCTTC.

The table lists this clonotype with a count of one. The chain combines TRBV5-4 with TRBJ2-2, with 11 bases fitting TRBD2. This CDR3 region has 17 residues. From germline, CDR1 is SGHNT and CDR2 YYREEE (reference sequence). Trimming cost V 3 bases and J 4 bases; bases outside gene matches: 8. The CDR3 bases are TGTGCCAGCAGCTCTCCTCTAGCGGGAGGATTCACCGGGGAGCTGTTTTTT. Encoded protein: CASSSPLAGGFTGELFF. Drawing the rest from reference TRBV5-4 and TRBJ2-2, the complete variable domain is ETGVTQSPTHLIKTRGQQVTLRCSSQSGHNTVSWYQQALGQGPQFIFQYYREEENGRGNFPPRFSGLQFPNYSSELNVNALELDDSALYLCASSSPLAGGFTGELFFGEGSRLTVL.

The chain recombines TRBV9 with TRBJ1-1; no clear D. The ends were cut back, 2 bases at V and 1 base at J, with 9 bases in the middle. The CDR3 totals 14 residues. The germline V gene encodes CDR1 SGDLS and CDR2 YYNGEE. CDR3 region: CASSVGEWNTEAFF. DNA for the CDR3: TGTGCCAGCAGCGTGGGAGAATGGAACACTGAAGCTTTCTTT.

This clonotype has a single count. CDR3 DNA sequence: TGTGCCTGGAGTGCCAATCGGGACCGGCTGTTTTTT. Translating it yields CAWSANRDRLFF. V gene TRBV30 combines with J gene TRBJ1-4; perhaps TRBD1 as D (5 bases). The CDR3 loop spans 12 amino acids. CDR1 is GTSNPN and CDR2 is SVGIG in the germline V gene (reference sequence). Trimming cost V 1 base and J 14 bases, with 14 bases left between them. The variable domain in full, completed from reference TRBV30 and TRBJ1-4, reads SQTIHQWPATLVQPVGSPLSLECTVEGTSNPNLYWYRQAAGRGLQLLFYSVGIGQISSEVPQNLSASRPQDRQFILSSKKLLLSDSGFYLCAWSANRDRLFFGSGTQLSVL.

The chain carries TRBV5-6 and TRBJ2-5; 11 nucleotides align to TRBD2. Looked up from germline, CDR1 is SGHDT and CDR2 is YYEEEE. V dropped 4 bases and J dropped 1; count of bases not matched to a gene: 6. The CDR3 extends over 16 amino acids. The CDR3 coding sequence is TGTGCCAGCAGCCCCCTGACTAGCGGGGTCCAAGAGACCCAGTACTTC. It is translated as CASSPLTSGVQETQYF.

This sequence joins TRBV12-3 or TRBV12-4 and TRBJ2-7, with D perhaps TRBD1 or TRBD2 (5 bases each). The CDR3 extends over 14 amino acids. The V gene lost 8 bases and the J gene lost 4 bases, with 18 bases spanning the gap. The CDR3 nucleotides are TGTGCCAGCGGGACGCTCAGACTATCGTACGAGCAGTACTTC. It encodes CASGTLRLSYEQYF.

J is TRBJ2-1 and V is TRBV29-1; 9 bases agree with TRBD1. The CDR3 is made up of 12 amino acids. Germline-derived CDR1 and CDR2 are SQVTM and ANQGSEA. V shed 4 bases, J shed 12 bases, and the junction held 7 bases outside the gene matches. The CDR3, as DNA: TGCAGCGTTGTGGGACAGGGTTTCAGGCAGTTCTTC. Protein: CSVVGQGFRQFF.

This chain connects TRBV7-9 to TRBJ2-3; D gene unclear. This CDR3 region has 15 residues. The germline V gene has CDR1 SEHNR and CDR2 FQNEAQ (reference sequence). Trimming removed 1 base from V and 2 bases from J, with 10 bases in between. The CDR3 DNA follows: TGTGCCAGCAGCTTAGGACAATCCTTCACAGATACGCAGTATTTT. It is translated as CASSLGQSFTDTQYF.

J is TRBJ1-2 and V is TRBV5-1; a possible D gene is TRBD1 (6 bases). In germline, CDR1 is SGHRS, CDR2 YFSETQ. This CDR3 region has 14 residues. Trimming removed 6 bases from V and 4 bases from J, with 16 bases in between. CDR3 protein: CASTGGGTGYGYTF. The CDR3 DNA sequence: TGCGCCAGCACTGGGGGGGGCACCGGCTATGGCTACACCTTC.

The J gene is TRBJ1-2, the V gene TRBV20-1; a weak D match, TRBD1 (5 bases). The length of the CDR3 is 13 residues. Germline V lookup: CDR1 DFQATT, CDR2 SNEGSKA (reference sequence). Trimming shortened V by 3 bases and J by 7 bases, and 15 bases separated the two germline ends. The CDR3 DNA sequence: TGCAGTGCTAGGGGGCTACAGGTCGGTGGCTACACCTTC. The encoded protein is CSARGLQVGGYTF.

The chain employs TRBV28 and TRBJ2-5; D remains ambiguous. There are 11 residues in the CDR3. In germline, CDR1 is MDHEN, CDR2 SYDVKM. Trimming took 6 bases from V and 9 from J, leaving 11 bases between them. The CDR3 sequence: CASSSFHSQYF. CDR3 nucleotides: TGTGCCAGCAGCTCCTTCCACTCCCAGTACTTC.

This clonotype was counted once. The V gene is TRBV5-6, the J gene TRBJ2-1, with D unresolved. The CDR3 spans 15 residues. Germline values: CDR1 SGHDT, CDR2 YYEEEE. Trimming shortened V by 6 bases and J by 3 bases, and 16 bases separated the two germline ends. The CDR3 region has the DNA TGTGCCAGCACCTCGAGCATAACCTACTACAATGAGCAGTTCTTC. It codes for CASTSSITYYNEQFF.

CDR3 nucleotides: TGTGCCAGCAGCTTATCGGGGTCAGAAGGGAACGAGCAGTACTTC. Its protein is CASSLSGSEGNEQYF. The V call is TRBV7-9, the J call TRBJ2-7, with D perhaps matching TRBD2 (5 bases). The ends were cut back, 2 bases at V and 5 bases at J, with 16 bases in the middle. CDR3 length: 15 residues. Germline CDR1 SEHNR, CDR2 FQNEAQ (reference sequence).

This chain uses TRBV18 with TRBJ2-7; TRBD1 agrees at 8 bases. The V gene's germline CDR1 is KGHSH and CDR2 LQKENI. There are 14 residues in the CDR3. The ends lost 3 bases at V and 4 bases at J; junction bases unmatched: 5. The CDR3 is CASSPRTGRYEQYF. For the CDR3, the DNA is TGTGCCAGCTCACCGCGGACAGGGAGGTACGAGCAGTACTTC.

The chain has TRBV11-2 and TRBJ2-7; D possibly uses TRBD1 or TRBD2 (5 bases each). The CDR3 has 14 amino acids. Germline V gene sequence: CDR1 SGHAT, CDR2 FQNNGV. V was cut by 4 bases and J by 1 base, with 11 bases left in between. CDR3 loop: CASSYRDLSYEQYF. The CDR3 coding sequence is TGTGCCAGCAGCTACCGGGACCTGTCCTACGAGCAGTACTTC.

The chain links TRBV20-1 to TRBJ2-7, with 7 positions matching TRBD2. This CDR3 region has 12 residues. Germline values: CDR1 DFQATT, CDR2 SNEGSKA (reference sequence). With 3 bases clipped from V and 6 bases from J, the junction kept 5 bases outside the gene matches. The CDR3 sequence: CSASPWGGEQYF. The CDR3 nucleotides are TGCAGTGCTAGCCCATGGGGGGGCGAGCAGTACTTC.